This T cell receptor beta chain was recovered during a study of cytomegalovirus exposure and HLA in healthy donors. This PCR relied on a set of 60 Vbeta primers and 13 Jbeta primers. The method was immunoSEQ multiplex PCR; TCRdb's version includes in-frame clones alone and lacks a portion of them. The sample shows about 140,000 clones, around 73% of them seen only once. Study-level findings and limits: Most TCR sequences were uncommon, yet certain public TCRs appeared in many donors. The classifier was said to identify cytomegalovirus status with high specificity and sensitivity. Compared with the approximately 680-donor mean, an Asian-associated ancestry cluster reportedly had fewer N-insertions, according to a later analysis. Highest at DRB1 and lowest at HLA-C, TCR association rates differed among HLA loci in a later analysis.

This clone was observed at least ten times. Its antigen remains unidentified. The sequenced sample consisted of PBMCs. The receptor was derived from a female donor in good health and CMV-seronegative.

The CDR3 region has the DNA TGTGCCAGCAGGGACAGGAGCAATCAGCCCCAGCATTTT. Its translation: CASRDRSNQPQHF. V usage is TRBV28 and J usage is TRBJ1-5, with 7 bases that match TRBD1. Germline V gene lookup returns CDR1 MDHEN and CDR2 SYDVKM. The CDR3 covers 13 residues. The V gene end was trimmed by 6 bases and the J gene end by 1 base; junction bases not matched to a gene: 0.